This T cell receptor beta chain was identified during a study of OX40 agonist ivuxolimab in advanced cancers. Study context: Each dose-escalation patient presented with hepatocellular carcinoma, melanoma, renal cell or head and neck cancer. Three patients responded partially, comprising one with hepatocellular carcinoma and two with cutaneous melanoma. Study outcomes and limitations: More expanded clones were seen, on average, in CD8+ T cells than in CD4+. At 0.1 to 3.0 mg/kg, clonal expansion of CD4+ and CD8+ blood T cells had occurred by week 6.

The protocol was immunoSEQ multiplex PCR, while the TCRdb copy is restricted to in-frame clones and leaves out a portion. The sample has around 76,000 clones, 89% seen once. A word on this clone: Its antigen is not known.

This receptor was identified in an adult with an advanced solid tumor such as melanoma, head and neck, liver or kidney cancer. This sample comprised CD4+ or CD8+ T cells sorted from blood, obtained in a trial of the OX40 agonist ivuxolimab.

The CDR3 bases are TGTGCCAGCAGCGGGGGACTAGCGGACGGCACAGATACGCAGTATTTT. Its protein is CASSGGLADGTDTQYF. The chain uses TRBV9 and TRBJ2-3; 11 positions agree with TRBD2. The V segment lost 3 bases and the J segment 1 base; nucleotides outside the gene matches: 4. Germline loops: CDR1 SGDLS, CDR2 YYNGEE. The CDR3 covers 16 residues. The complete variable domain, with remaining parts taken from reference TRBV9 and TRBJ2-3, reads DSGVTQTPKHLITATGQRVTLRCSPRSGDLSVYWYQQSLDQGLQFLIQYYNGEERAKGNILERFSAQQFPDLHSELNLSSLELGDSALYFCASSGGLADGTDTQYFGPGTRLTVL.